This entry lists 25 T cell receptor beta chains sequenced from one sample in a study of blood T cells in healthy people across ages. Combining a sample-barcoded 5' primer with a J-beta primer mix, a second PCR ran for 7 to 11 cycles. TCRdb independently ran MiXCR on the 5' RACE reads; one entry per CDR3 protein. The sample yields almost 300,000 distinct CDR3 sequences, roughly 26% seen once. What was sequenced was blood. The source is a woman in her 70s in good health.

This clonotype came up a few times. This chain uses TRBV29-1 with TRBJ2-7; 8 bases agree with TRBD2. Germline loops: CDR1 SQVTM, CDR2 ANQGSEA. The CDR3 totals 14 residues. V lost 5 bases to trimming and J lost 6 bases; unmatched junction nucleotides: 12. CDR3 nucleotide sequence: TGCAGCGTTCAAGGGGCGGGAGGAGGCGGCGAGCAGTACTTC. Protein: CSVQGAGGGGEQYF.

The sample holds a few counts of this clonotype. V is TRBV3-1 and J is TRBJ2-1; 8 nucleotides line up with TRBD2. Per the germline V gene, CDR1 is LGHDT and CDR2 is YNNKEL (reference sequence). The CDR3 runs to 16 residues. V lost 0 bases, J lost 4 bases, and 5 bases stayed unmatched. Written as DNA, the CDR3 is TGTGCCAGCAGCCAAGATACGAGCGGGAGATACAATGAGCAGTTCTTC. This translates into CASSQDTSGRYNEQFF.

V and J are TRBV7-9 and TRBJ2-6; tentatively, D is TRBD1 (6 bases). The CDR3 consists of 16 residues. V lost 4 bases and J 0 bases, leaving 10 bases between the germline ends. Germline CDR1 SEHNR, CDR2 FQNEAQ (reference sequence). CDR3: CASSYPRGSGANVLTF. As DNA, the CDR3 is TGTGCCAGCAGCTACCCCAGGGGCTCTGGGGCCAACGTCCTGACTTTC.

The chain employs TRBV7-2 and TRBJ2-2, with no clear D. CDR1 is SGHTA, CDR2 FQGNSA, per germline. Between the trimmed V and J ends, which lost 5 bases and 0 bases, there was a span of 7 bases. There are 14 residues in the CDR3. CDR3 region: CASSADPNTGELFF. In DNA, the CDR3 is TGTGCCAGCAGCGCCGACCCGAACACCGGGGAGCTGTTTTTT.

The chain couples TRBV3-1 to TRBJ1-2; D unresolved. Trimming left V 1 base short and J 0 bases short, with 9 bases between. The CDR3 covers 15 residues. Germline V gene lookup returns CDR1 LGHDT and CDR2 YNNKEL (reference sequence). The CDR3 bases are TGTGCCAGCAGCCAAGGTCAGGCGGCTAACTATGGCTACACCTTC. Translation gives CASSQGQAANYGYTF.

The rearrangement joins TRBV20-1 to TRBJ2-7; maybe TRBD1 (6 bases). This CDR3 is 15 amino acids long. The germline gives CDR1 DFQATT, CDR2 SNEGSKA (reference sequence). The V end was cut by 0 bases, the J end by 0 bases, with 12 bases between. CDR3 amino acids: CSARDVQGFSYEQYF. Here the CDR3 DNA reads TGCAGTGCTAGAGATGTTCAGGGGTTCTCCTACGAGCAGTACTTC.

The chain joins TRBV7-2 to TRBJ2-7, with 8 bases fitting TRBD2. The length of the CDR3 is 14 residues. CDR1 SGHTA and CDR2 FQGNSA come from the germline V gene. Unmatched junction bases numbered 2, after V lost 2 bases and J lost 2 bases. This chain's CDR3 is CASSLQAGAYEQYF. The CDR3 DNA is TGTGCCAGCAGCTTACAAGCGGGGGCCTACGAGCAGTACTTC.

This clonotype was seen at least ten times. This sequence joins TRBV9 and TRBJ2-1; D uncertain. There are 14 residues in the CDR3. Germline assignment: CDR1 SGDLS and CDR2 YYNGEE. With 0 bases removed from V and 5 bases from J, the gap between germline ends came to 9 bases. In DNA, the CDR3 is TGTGCCAGCAGCGTAGTGATAGGGAACAATGAGCAGTTCTTC. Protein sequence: CASSVVIGNNEQFF.

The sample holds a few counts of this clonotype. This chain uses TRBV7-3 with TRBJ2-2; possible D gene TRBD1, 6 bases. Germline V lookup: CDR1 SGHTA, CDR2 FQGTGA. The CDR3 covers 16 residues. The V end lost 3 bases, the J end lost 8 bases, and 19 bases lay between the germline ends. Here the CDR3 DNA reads TGTGCCAGCAGCTTCGATACAGGGTTTGGTTTAGGGGAGCTGTTTTTT. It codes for CASSFDTGFGLGELFF.

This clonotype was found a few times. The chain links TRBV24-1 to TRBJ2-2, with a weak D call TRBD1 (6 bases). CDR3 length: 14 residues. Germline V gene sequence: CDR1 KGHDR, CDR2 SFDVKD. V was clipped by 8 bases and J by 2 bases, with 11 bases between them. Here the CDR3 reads CATKAGENTGELFF. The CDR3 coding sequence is TGTGCCACCAAGGCAGGGGAAAACACCGGGGAGCTGTTTTTT.

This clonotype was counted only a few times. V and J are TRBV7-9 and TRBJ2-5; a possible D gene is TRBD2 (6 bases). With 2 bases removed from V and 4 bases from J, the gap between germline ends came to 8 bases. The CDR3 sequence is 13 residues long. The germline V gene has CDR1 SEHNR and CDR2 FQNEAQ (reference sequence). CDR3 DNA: TGTGCCAGCAGCTTACCAGCGGGAGAGACCCAGTACTTC. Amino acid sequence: CASSLPAGETQYF.

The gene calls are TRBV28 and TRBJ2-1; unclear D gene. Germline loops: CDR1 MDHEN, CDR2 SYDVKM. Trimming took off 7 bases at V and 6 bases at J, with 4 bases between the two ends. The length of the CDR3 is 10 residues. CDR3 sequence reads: CASKANEQFF. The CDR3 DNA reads TGTGCCAGCAAAGCCAATGAGCAGTTCTTC.

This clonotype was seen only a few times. As DNA, the CDR3 is TGCGCCAGCAGCCAAGAGCGGGAGGCTTGGTACAATCAGCCCCAGCATTTT. Translating it yields CASSQEREAWYNQPQHF. V usage is TRBV4-3 and J usage is TRBJ1-5, with D unclear. The germline CDR1 and CDR2 sequences are LGHNA and YSLEER. V was trimmed by 0 bases and J by 3 bases, leaving 15 bases between them. This CDR3 has 17 residues.

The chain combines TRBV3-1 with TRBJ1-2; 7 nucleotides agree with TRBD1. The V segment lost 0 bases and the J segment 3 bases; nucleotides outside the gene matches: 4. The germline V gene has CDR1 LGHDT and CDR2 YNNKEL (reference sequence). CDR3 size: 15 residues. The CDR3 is CASSQEGRGDYGYTF. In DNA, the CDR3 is TGTGCCAGCAGCCAAGAAGGCAGGGGGGACTATGGCTACACCTTC.

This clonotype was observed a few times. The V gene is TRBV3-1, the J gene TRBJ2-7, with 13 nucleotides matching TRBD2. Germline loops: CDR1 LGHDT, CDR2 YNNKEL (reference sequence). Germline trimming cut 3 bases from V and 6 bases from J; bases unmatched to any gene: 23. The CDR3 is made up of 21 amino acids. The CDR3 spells CASSQGVPTSGLAGAISEQYF. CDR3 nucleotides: TGTGCCAGCAGCCAGGGCGTCCCGACCTCCGGACTAGCGGGAGCGATTTCCGAGCAGTACTTC.

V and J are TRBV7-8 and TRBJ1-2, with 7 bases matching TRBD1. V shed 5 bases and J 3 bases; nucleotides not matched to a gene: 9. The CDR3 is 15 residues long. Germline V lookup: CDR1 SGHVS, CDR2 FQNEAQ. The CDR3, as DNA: TGTGCCAGCAGCCCACGACAGGGAGGTGACTATGGCTACACCTTC. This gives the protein CASSPRQGGDYGYTF.

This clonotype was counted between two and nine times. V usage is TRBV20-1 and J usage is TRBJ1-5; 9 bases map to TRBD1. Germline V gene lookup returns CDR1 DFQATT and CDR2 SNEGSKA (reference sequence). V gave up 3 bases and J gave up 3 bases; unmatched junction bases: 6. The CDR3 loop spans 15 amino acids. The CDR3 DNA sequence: TGCAGTGCTAGGGCGGGACAGGGCCCCAATCAGCCCCAGCATTTT. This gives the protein CSARAGQGPNQPQHF.

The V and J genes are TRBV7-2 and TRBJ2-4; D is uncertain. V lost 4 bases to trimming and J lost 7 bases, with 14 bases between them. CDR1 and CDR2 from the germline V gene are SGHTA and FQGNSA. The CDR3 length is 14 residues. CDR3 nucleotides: TGTGCCAGCAGCTCAGGACGGGCGTCGAACATTCAGTACTTC. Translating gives CASSSGRASNIQYF.

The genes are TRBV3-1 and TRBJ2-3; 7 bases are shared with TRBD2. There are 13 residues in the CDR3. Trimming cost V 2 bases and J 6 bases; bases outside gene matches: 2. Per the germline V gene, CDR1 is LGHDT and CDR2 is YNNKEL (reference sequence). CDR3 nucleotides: TGTGCCAGCAGCCAATTGGGAGGGGATACGCAGTATTTT. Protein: CASSQLGGDTQYF.

The CDR3 loop is CASSPPLAGGFEQFF. For the CDR3, the DNA is TGTGCCAGCTCACCACCCCTAGCGGGAGGGTTTGAGCAGTTCTTC. The chain is built from TRBV18 and TRBJ2-1; 12 nucleotides line up with TRBD2. Germline V gene lookup returns CDR1 KGHSH and CDR2 LQKENI. V trimming: 0 bases; J trimming: 9 bases; junction bases outside the gene matches: 3. The CDR3 totals 15 residues.

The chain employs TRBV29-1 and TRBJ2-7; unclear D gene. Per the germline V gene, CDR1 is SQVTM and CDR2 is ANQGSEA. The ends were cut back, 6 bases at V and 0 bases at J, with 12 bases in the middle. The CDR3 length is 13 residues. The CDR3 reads CSVRPLYSYEQYF. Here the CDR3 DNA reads TGCAGCGTGAGACCGCTATACTCCTACGAGCAGTACTTC.

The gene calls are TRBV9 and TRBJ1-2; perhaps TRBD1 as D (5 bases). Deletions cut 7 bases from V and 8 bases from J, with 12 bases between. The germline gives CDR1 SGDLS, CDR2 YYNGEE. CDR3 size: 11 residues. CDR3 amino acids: CASGRGLGYTF. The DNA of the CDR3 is TGTGCCAGCGGTCGGGGACTCGGCTACACCTTC.

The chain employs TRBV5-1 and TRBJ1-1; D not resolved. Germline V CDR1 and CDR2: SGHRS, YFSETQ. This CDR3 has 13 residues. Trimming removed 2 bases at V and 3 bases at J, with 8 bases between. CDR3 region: CASSFVLDTEAFF. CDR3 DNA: TGCGCCAGCAGCTTTGTCCTCGACACTGAAGCTTTCTTT.

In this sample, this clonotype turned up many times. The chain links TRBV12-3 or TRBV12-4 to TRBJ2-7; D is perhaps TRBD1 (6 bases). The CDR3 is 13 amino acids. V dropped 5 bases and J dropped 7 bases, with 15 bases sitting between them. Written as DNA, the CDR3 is TGTGCCAGCAGTCCGGGACACCCTAGGGAGCAGTACTTC. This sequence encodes CASSPGHPREQYF.

CDR3 protein: CSAAYRGRQETQYF. Here the CDR3 DNA reads TGCAGCGCCGCCTACAGGGGGCGCCAAGAGACCCAGTACTTC. This chain joins TRBV29-1 and TRBJ2-5; 9 bases line up with TRBD1. CDR3 length: 14 amino acids. CDR1 and CDR2 from the germline V gene are SQVTM and ANQGSEA. With 7 bases clipped from V and 1 base from J, the junction kept 7 bases outside the gene matches.